The 23 T cell receptor beta chains presented below share a single source sample, sequenced in a study of T cell repertoires in cytomegalovirus infection (dated by TCRdb to 2018 to 2020). TCRdb names Illumina HiSeq 1500 as the instrument used. TCRdb redid the processing of the public reads, applying fastp at Q25 and MiXCR, and retained in-frame beta chains. Identical CDR3 protein sequences are pooled into one entry, listed with their most common genes and DNA. A total of fewer than 200,000 distinct CDR3 sequences appear in this sample, about 21% of them only once. The biggest ten clones account for 2.9% of the sample. Sample: PBMCs. These receptors all stem from a human donor in good health (CMV status not recorded). Some clones in this sample may be carry-over from other donors' samples.

This clonotype came up many times. The chain is built from TRBV6-5 and TRBJ1-2; D unclear. V was cut by 6 bases and J by 4 bases, with 12 bases left in between. This CDR3 has 13 amino acids. Looked up from germline, CDR1 is MNHEY and CDR2 is SVGAGI. In DNA form, the CDR3 reads TGTGCCAGCAGACCCGACAAGTCCTATGGCTACACCTTC. Its protein is CASRPDKSYGYTF.

The V and J genes are TRBV11-3 and TRBJ2-3; D may be TRBD2 (6 bases). The CDR3 is 16 residues long. With 0 bases removed from V and 6 bases from J, the gap between germline ends came to 16 bases. Germline values: CDR1 SGHNT, CDR2 YENEEA. CDR3 residues: CASSLDGTRLSDTQYF. Here the CDR3 DNA reads TGTGCCAGCAGCTTAGACGGGACTCGGTTGTCGGATACGCAGTATTTT.

The V and J genes are TRBV12-3 or TRBV12-4 and TRBJ2-2, with 10 bases that match TRBD1. Losses at the gene ends were 3 bases for V and 6 bases for J; bases not matched to a gene: 7. This CDR3 has 16 residues. The chain's CDR3 is CASSLAGTGEAGELFF. DNA for the CDR3: TGTGCCAGCAGTTTGGCCGGGACAGGGGAGGCCGGGGAGCTGTTTTTT.

The J gene is TRBJ1-4, the V gene TRBV5-4; no firm D call. Trimming removed 4 bases from V and 1 base from J, with 8 bases in between. Germline V CDR1 and CDR2: SGHNT, YYREEE (reference sequence). The CDR3 is made up of 14 amino acids. CDR3 DNA: TGTGCCAGCAGCCCAGATTTAACTAATGAAAAACTGTTTTTT. It codes for CASSPDLTNEKLFF.

This clonotype was detected only a few times. The rearrangement joins TRBV12-3 or TRBV12-4 to TRBJ1-3; weak D call: TRBD1 (6 bases). The CDR3 totals 15 residues. V lost 5 bases and J 0 bases, leaving 11 bases between the germline ends. CDR3 amino acids: CASSETGSSGNTIYF. Written as DNA, the CDR3 is TGTGCCAGCAGTGAAACAGGGTCCTCTGGAAACACCATATATTTT.

This clonotype has just a few counts. The chain carries TRBV7-9 and TRBJ2-1; D possibly uses TRBD1 or TRBD2 (7 bases each). The V and J ends lost 10 bases and 4 bases respectively, with 23 bases between them. The CDR3 is made up of 16 amino acids. Per the germline V gene, CDR1 is SEHNR and CDR2 is FQNEAQ (reference sequence). The CDR3 DNA follows: TGTGCCACTACCCATGAAGCGGGACAGAAGTACAATGAGCAGTTCTTC. It yields the protein CATTHEAGQKYNEQFF.

Ten or more counts support this clonotype. The CDR3 region is CASSAHQGNQETQYF. In DNA form, the CDR3 reads TGTGCCAGCAGCGCGCACCAGGGGAACCAAGAGACCCAGTACTTC. The gene calls are TRBV7-2 and TRBJ2-5, with D tentatively TRBD1 (6 bases). The germline CDR1 and CDR2 sequences are SGHTA and FQGNSA. V was cut by 5 bases and J by 0 bases, with 13 bases left in between. CDR3 length equals 15 residues.

This clonotype was detected a few times. This sequence joins TRBV19 and TRBJ1-2, with TRBD1 matching 7 bases. Germline V gene lookup returns CDR1 LNHDA and CDR2 SQIVND (reference sequence). The V gene end was trimmed by 5 bases and the J gene end by 1 base; junction bases not matched to a gene: 7. There are 15 residues in the CDR3. CDR3 loop: CASSFIRDSNYGYTF. DNA for the CDR3: TGTGCCAGTAGTTTTATCCGGGACAGTAACTATGGCTACACCTTC.

This clonotype has a count of ten or more. The V gene is TRBV2, the J gene TRBJ2-1; 15 positions match TRBD2. The V and J ends lost 2 bases and 14 bases, in that order; junction bases with no gene match: 4. Looked up from germline, CDR1 is SNHLY and CDR2 is FYNNEI. The CDR3 consists of 14 residues. The CDR3 is CASSEKGLAGGKFF. DNA of the CDR3: TGTGCCAGCAGTGAAAAGGGACTAGCGGGAGGAAAGTTCTTC.

The chain combines TRBV20-1 with TRBJ2-3; tentatively, D is TRBD1 (6 bases). In germline, CDR1 is DFQATT, CDR2 SNEGSKA (reference sequence). Trimming pared 5 bases from V and 7 bases from J, leaving 13 bases between. The CDR3 length is 12 residues. The CDR3 region has the DNA TGCAGTGCTTACAGGGATGGGAATACGCAGTATTTT. It specifies CSAYRDGNTQYF.

This chain uses TRBV6-5 with TRBJ1-1, with D unclear. CDR3 size: 12 residues. CDR1 and CDR2 (germline): MNHEY, SVGAGI. With 5 bases removed from V and 7 bases from J, the gap between germline ends came to 11 bases. Here the CDR3 reads CASSQAGIEAFF. In DNA, the CDR3 is TGTGCCAGCAGTCAGGCGGGGATTGAAGCTTTCTTT.

The table lists this clonotype with many counts. The V call is TRBV7-6, the J call TRBJ2-7; D uncertain. The V and J ends lost 11 bases and 5 bases respectively, with 25 bases between them. Germline values: CDR1 SGHVS, CDR2 FNYEAQ. This CDR3 is 15 amino acids long. DNA for the CDR3: TGTGCCGCCACCTACGAATCGTCCCCTACCCACGAGCAGTACTTC. Amino acid sequence: CAATYESSPTHEQYF.

The chain uses TRBV29-1 and TRBJ2-3, with TRBD2 as a possible D gene (5 bases). This CDR3 contains 13 residues. The germline CDR1 and CDR2 sequences are SQVTM and ANQGSEA. With 6 bases removed from V and 5 bases from J, the gap between germline ends came to 15 bases. This chain's CDR3 is CSVAGFNIDTQYF. In DNA form, the CDR3 reads TGCAGCGTCGCGGGCTTTAACATAGATACGCAGTATTTT.

This clonotype has only a few counts. The chain links TRBV6-5 to TRBJ1-2, with 9 positions matching TRBD1. The V and J ends lost 2 bases and 1 base, in that order; junction bases with no gene match: 5. This CDR3 region has 16 residues. Germline CDR1 is MNHEY and CDR2 is SVGAGI. CDR3 coding DNA: TGTGCCAGCAGTTACCTAAGGACAGGGGATAACTATGGCTACACCTTC. It encodes CASSYLRTGDNYGYTF.

This clonotype was observed a handful of times. The chain couples TRBV19 to TRBJ1-5; 8 nucleotides agree with TRBD1. Trimming removed 0 bases from V and 7 bases from J; junction bases left unmatched: 2. The germline gives CDR1 LNHDA, CDR2 SQIVND (reference sequence). There are 14 residues in the CDR3. As DNA, the CDR3 is TGTGCCAGTAGTATAGAGCAGGGGGCCCAGCCCCAGCATTTT. It specifies CASSIEQGAQPQHF.

The chain recombines TRBV7-6 with TRBJ2-1; TRBD1 is a possible D gene (6 bases). Germline V gene lookup returns CDR1 SGHVS and CDR2 FNYEAQ. Between the trimmed V and J ends, which lost 4 bases and 0 bases, there was a span of 10 bases. CDR3 length equals 15 residues. CDR3 amino acids: CASSSGHRSYNEQFF. CDR3 nucleotides: TGTGCCAGCAGCTCGGGACACCGCTCCTACAATGAGCAGTTCTTC.

The CDR3 is CASPFEAMFGNQPQHF. In nucleotides, the CDR3 is TGTGCCAGCCCTTTTGAGGCGATGTTCGGCAATCAGCCCCAGCATTTT. The chain joins TRBV27 to TRBJ1-5; unclear D gene. The CDR3 is 16 residues long. V was trimmed by 8 bases and J by 2 bases, leaving 19 bases between them. Germline V gene lookup returns CDR1 MNHEY and CDR2 SMNVEV (reference sequence).

Regarding this clonotype: A read error is possible here, since a much larger clone lies one base away. V is TRBV7-2 and J is TRBJ2-1, with TRBD2 matching 8 bases. Germline lookup yields CDR1 SGHTA and CDR2 FQGNSA. The junction had 5 bases not matched to a gene; V was cut back by 1 base and J by 0 bases. CDR3 length: 17 amino acids. For the CDR3, the DNA is TGTGCCAGCAGCTTAGTGCTGGCGGGGGGCTCCTACAATGAGCAGTTCTTC. It encodes CASSLVLAGGSYNEQFF.

This clonotype has just a few counts. This chain joins TRBV11-2 and TRBJ2-3; maybe TRBD1 (6 bases). Germline V gene data show CDR1 as SGHAT and CDR2 as FQNNGV. The CDR3 runs to 14 residues. The V gene lost 2 bases and the J gene lost 5 bases, with 11 bases spanning the gap. The CDR3 reads CASSLFRGEDTQYF. The CDR3 region has the DNA TGTGCCAGCAGCTTATTCAGGGGCGAAGATACGCAGTATTTT.

V gene TRBV20-1 combines with J gene TRBJ1-6; a possible D gene is TRBD1 (5 bases). Trimming cost V 5 bases and J 9 bases, with 23 bases left between them. Germline V gene sequence: CDR1 DFQATT, CDR2 SNEGSKA (reference sequence). The CDR3 extends over 16 amino acids. CDR3 region: CSAPKIAGQPTSPLHF. The CDR3 DNA is TGCAGTGCTCCGAAGATTGCAGGACAACCGACTTCACCCCTCCACTTT.

This clonotype was seen ten or more times. The chain is built from TRBV28 and TRBJ2-1, with TRBD2 as a possible D gene (5 bases). CDR3 size: 14 residues. With 4 bases removed from V and 6 bases from J, the gap between germline ends came to 13 bases. Germline CDR1 reads MDHEN; CDR2 reads SYDVKM. The CDR3 here is CASSSSSPANEQFF. The CDR3 bases are TGTGCCAGCAGTTCCTCTAGCCCGGCCAATGAGCAGTTCTTC.

This clonotype has a handful of counts. The chain has TRBV5-1 and TRBJ2-5, with a tentative D call TRBD2 (5 bases). This CDR3 comprises 15 residues. V gave up 0 bases and J gave up 2 bases, with 11 bases separating them. In germline, CDR1 is SGHRS, CDR2 YFSETQ. The CDR3: CASSLDPGGQETQYF. CDR3 sequence (DNA): TGCGCCAGCAGCTTGGACCCCGGAGGTCAAGAGACCCAGTACTTC.

This clonotype showed up just a few times. The rearrangement links TRBV7-3 to TRBJ1-6; D is unclear. With 5 bases removed from V and 7 bases from J, the gap between germline ends came to 9 bases. Germline assignment: CDR1 SGHTA and CDR2 FQGTGA. The CDR3 covers 13 residues. CDR3: CASSQAVNSPLHF. CDR3 DNA sequence: TGTGCCAGCAGCCAAGCAGTGAATTCACCCCTCCACTTT.